The rows below give T cell receptor beta chains drawn from one sample of a study of blood T cell repertoires in COVID-19. Clones were sequenced by immunoSEQ multiplex PCR, and TCRdb holds only the in-frame ones, with some missing. Among some 430,000 clones listed, less than 95% were seen once. The sequenced material came from PBMCs or T cells enriched from blood (not recorded which). The receptors here all came from a man between 18 and 35 years old who had recovered from COVID-19. The CDR3 runs from the conserved cysteine through the conserved F or W. Each record gives: clone size, CDR3 length, J gene, D gene, V gene, CDR3 protein, CDR3 DNA. A D gene is named only where the DNA matches it firmly. Not all rows give a size; the values are once, few, many and, for expanded clones, a class.

size: NA
length: 14
J: TRBJ1-1
D: NA
V: TRBV7-3
CDR3: CASSQSQGHTEAFF
DNA: TGTGCCAGCAGCCAATCACAGGGACACACTGAAGCTTTCTTT

size: NA
length: 13
J: TRBJ1-2
D: TRBD1
V: TRBV5-1
CDR3: CASSLDRGVIYTF
DNA: TGCGCCAGCAGCTTGGACAGGGGAGTGATCTACACCTTC

size: NA
length: 12
J: TRBJ2-1
D: NA
V: TRBV30
CDR3: CAWRGLGPEQFF
DNA: TGTGCCTGGAGGGGACTTGGGCCTGAGCAGTTCTTC

size: NA
length: 14
J: TRBJ2-3
D: NA
V: TRBV29-1
CDR3: CSVVAGHNTDTQYF
DNA: TGCAGCGTTGTCGCGGGCCACAACACAGATACGCAGTATTTT

size: NA
length: 14
J: TRBJ2-2
D: NA
V: TRBV11-2
CDR3: CASSLWGQTGELFF
DNA: TGTGCCAGCAGCTTGTGGGGACAAACCGGGGAGCTGTTTTTT

size: NA
length: 16
J: TRBJ1-5
D: TRBD1
V: TRBV6-2/TRBV6-3
CDR3: CASSHPGQGHNQPQHF
DNA: TGTGCCAGCAGTCATCCGGGACAGGGCCACAATCAGCCCCAGCATTTT

size: NA
length: 14
J: TRBJ2-5
D: NA
V: TRBV19
CDR3: CASNLEYESGTQYF
DNA: TGTGCCAGTAACCTGGAGTATGAAAGCGGGACCCAGTACTTC

size: NA
length: 14
J: TRBJ1-4
D: NA
V: TRBV3-1/TRBV3-2
CDR3: CASSLRGTNEKLFF
DNA: TGTGCCAGCAGCCTCAGGGGAACGAATGAAAAACTGTTTTTT

size: NA
length: 17
J: TRBJ2-7
D: TRBD1
V: TRBV5-5
CDR3: CASSSDPDTGGRDEQYF
DNA: TGTGCCAGCAGCTCAGACCCTGATACAGGGGGTCGGGACGAGCAGTACTTC

size: NA
length: 14
J: TRBJ1-4
D: TRBD1
V: TRBV6-5
CDR3: CASSPGTVREKLFF
DNA: TGTGCCAGCAGTCCCGGGACAGTAAGGGAAAAACTGTTTTTT

size: NA
length: 14
J: TRBJ1-2
D: NA
V: TRBV25-1
CDR3: CASSGTLSNYGYTF
DNA: TGTGCCAGCAGCGGGACACTCTCTAACTATGGCTACACCTTC

size: NA
length: 19
J: TRBJ2-7
D: NA
V: TRBV23-1
CDR3: CASSSPRKQGEGGSYEQYF
DNA: TGCGCCAGCAGCTCCCCCCGTAAACAGGGCGAAGGGGGCTCCTACGAGCAGTACTTC

size: once
length: 16
J: TRBJ1-1
D: TRBD1
V: TRBV5-8
CDR3: CASSSPRTGGDTEAFF
DNA: TGTGCCAGCAGCTCACCTCGGACAGGGGGCGATACTGAAGCTTTCTTT

size: NA
length: 12
J: TRBJ1-2
D: NA
V: TRBV6-4
CDR3: CASSRLGHGYTF
DNA: TGTGCCAGCAGTCGGTTGGGGCATGGCTACACCTTC

size: NA
length: 15
J: TRBJ1-6
D: NA
V: TRBV28
CDR3: CASSRYRVGNSPLHF
DNA: TGTGCCAGCAGCCGCTACAGGGTCGGTAATTCACCCCTCCACTTT

size: NA
length: 12
J: TRBJ2-7
D: NA
V: TRBV7-9
CDR3: CASSSGGGEQYF
DNA: TGTGCCAGCAGCTCCGGTGGTGGTGAGCAGTACTTC

size: NA
length: 14
J: TRBJ1-1
D: TRBD1
V: TRBV6-5
CDR3: CASKTGQGLSEAFF
DNA: TGTGCCAGCAAAACGGGACAGGGATTATCTGAAGCTTTCTTT

size: NA
length: 17
J: TRBJ2-2
D: TRBD2
V: TRBV3-1/TRBV3-2
CDR3: CASSHSPGTSATGELFF
DNA: TGTGCCAGCAGCCATTCCCCCGGGACTAGCGCCACCGGGGAGCTGTTTTTT

size: NA
length: 13
J: TRBJ2-5
D: NA
V: TRBV5-1
CDR3: CASSWAGRETQYF
DNA: TGCGCCAGCAGCTGGGCGGGTCGGGAGACCCAGTACTTC

size: few
length: 16
J: TRBJ1-6
D: TRBD1
V: TRBV11-2
CDR3: CASTTGGKGFDSPLHF
DNA: TGTGCCAGCACCACAGGGGGAAAGGGGTTTGATTCACCCCTCCACTTT

size: few
length: 14
J: TRBJ2-7
D: TRBD1
V: TRBV11-3
CDR3: CASSQGQGRSEQYF
DNA: TGTGCCAGCAGCCAAGGACAGGGACGGTCCGAGCAGTACTTC

size: NA
length: 12
J: TRBJ2-7
D: NA
V: TRBV10-3
CDR3: CAISESTYEQYF
DNA: TGTGCCATCAGTGAGTCCACCTACGAGCAGTACTTC

size: NA
length: 13
J: TRBJ1-3
D: TRBD1
V: TRBV7-9
CDR3: CATDRASGNTIYF
DNA: TGTGCCACTGACAGGGCCTCTGGAAACACCATATATTTT

size: NA
length: 17
J: TRBJ2-7
D: NA
V: TRBV27
CDR3: CASSPIPPGGYSYEQYF
DNA: TGTGCCAGCAGCCCTATCCCCCCCGGGGGTTACTCCTACGAGCAGTACTTC

size: NA
length: 16
J: TRBJ2-5
D: TRBD2
V: TRBV7-9
CDR3: CASSLGTSAKKETQYF
DNA: TGTGCCAGCAGCTTAGGGACTAGTGCAAAAAAAGAGACCCAGTACTTC

size: NA
length: 15
J: TRBJ2-3
D: TRBD2
V: TRBV30
CDR3: CAWRRGTRVRPTQYF
DNA: TGTGCCTGGAGACGGGGGACTAGGGTCCGTCCTACGCAGTATTTT

size: NA
length: 14
J: TRBJ1-4
D: NA
V: TRBV19
CDR3: CASRPTGSNEKLFF
DNA: TGTGCCAGTAGGCCGACAGGCAGTAATGAAAAACTGTTTTTT

size: NA
length: 15
J: TRBJ1-2
D: TRBD1
V: TRBV5-8
CDR3: CASSATGSIWYGYTF
DNA: TGTGCCAGCAGCGCGACAGGGTCAATATGGTATGGCTACACCTTC

size: NA
length: 19
J: TRBJ2-3
D: TRBD2
V: TRBV10-1
CDR3: CASSATSGAESESTDTQYF
DNA: TGCGCCAGCAGTGCCACTAGCGGAGCCGAGTCCGAAAGCACAGATACGCAGTATTTT

size: NA
length: 16
J: TRBJ1-6
D: NA
V: TRBV3-1/TRBV3-2
CDR3: CASSQELRLYNSPLHF
DNA: TGTGCCAGCAGCCAAGAACTCCGACTTTATAATTCACCCCTCCACTTT

size: NA
length: 13
J: TRBJ1-5
D: TRBD1
V: TRBV28
CDR3: CASTLDRVGPQHF
DNA: TGTGCCAGCACCCTCGACAGGGTTGGGCCCCAGCATTTT

size: NA
length: 16
J: TRBJ2-2
D: TRBD1
V: TRBV6-5
CDR3: CASSYIGQGPDRELFF
DNA: TGTGCCAGCAGTTACATTGGACAGGGACCCGACCGGGAGCTGTTTTTT

size: NA
length: 13
J: TRBJ1-1
D: TRBD1
V: TRBV10-2
CDR3: CASSEQGATEAFF
DNA: TGCGCCAGCAGTGAGCAGGGGGCAACTGAAGCTTTCTTT

size: NA
length: 16
J: TRBJ2-1
D: TRBD1
V: TRBV27
CDR3: CASRKGSGTGGAQQFF
DNA: TGTGCCAGCAGAAAAGGTTCCGGGACAGGGGGCGCCCAGCAGTTCTTC

size: NA
length: 12
J: TRBJ1-1
D: NA
V: TRBV29-1
CDR3: CSVGWGDAEAFF
DNA: TGCAGCGTTGGGTGGGGGGACGCTGAAGCTTTCTTT

size: NA
length: 14
J: TRBJ1-1
D: TRBD1
V: TRBV6-5
CDR3: CASRRGQGRTEAFF
DNA: TGTGCCAGCAGGCGTGGACAGGGAAGGACTGAAGCTTTCTTT

size: NA
length: 16
J: TRBJ2-3
D: TRBD2
V: TRBV28
CDR3: CASSLWLAGEGDTQYF
DNA: TGTGCCAGCAGTTTATGGCTAGCGGGAGAGGGAGATACGCAGTATTTT

size: NA
length: 15
J: TRBJ1-1
D: NA
V: TRBV18
CDR3: CASSPRTTDNTEAFF
DNA: TGTGCCAGCTCACCCCGCACGACAGACAACACTGAAGCTTTCTTT

size: NA
length: 14
J: TRBJ2-1
D: TRBD2
V: TRBV10-3
CDR3: CAALGREDHNEQFF
DNA: TGTGCCGCCTTAGGACGGGAGGATCACAATGAGCAGTTCTTC

size: NA
length: 12
J: TRBJ1-2
D: NA
V: TRBV6-4
CDR3: CASSVSAGGYTF
DNA: TGTGCCAGCAGTGTCTCCGCAGGAGGCTACACCTTC

size: NA
length: 15
J: TRBJ2-2
D: TRBD2
V: TRBV2
CDR3: CASLKSGSGTGELFF
DNA: TGTGCCAGCCTGAAAAGCGGGAGTGGTACCGGGGAGCTGTTTTTT

size: NA
length: 14
J: TRBJ2-3
D: NA
V: TRBV3-1/TRBV3-2
CDR3: CASSRKRQGGTQYF
DNA: TGTGCCAGCAGCCGTAAGAGGCAGGGAGGTACGCAGTATTTT

size: NA
length: 12
J: TRBJ2-7
D: NA
V: TRBV28
CDR3: CASSLPRVSQYF
DNA: TGTGCCAGCAGTTTACCCCGGGTATCGCAGTACTTC

size: once
length: 13
J: TRBJ1-2
D: TRBD1
V: TRBV11-2
CDR3: CASSPRTGAGYTF
DNA: TGTGCCAGCAGCCCCAGGACAGGGGCGGGCTACACCTTC

size: NA
length: 15
J: TRBJ1-2
D: TRBD1
V: TRBV27
CDR3: CASTSPPQGARGYTF
DNA: TGTGCCAGCACCTCGCCACCACAGGGGGCGCGTGGCTACACCTTC

size: NA
length: 12
J: TRBJ2-1
D: NA
V: TRBV4-2
CDR3: CASSPQGYEQFF
DNA: TGTGCCAGCAGCCCCCAGGGCTATGAGCAGTTCTTC

size: once
length: 17
J: TRBJ2-3
D: TRBD2
V: TRBV3-1/TRBV3-2
CDR3: CASSHSTSGGGTDTQYF
DNA: TGTGCCAGCAGCCACTCGACTAGCGGGGGTGGCACAGATACGCAGTATTTT

size: NA
length: 19
J: TRBJ1-3
D: NA
V: TRBV9
CDR3: CASTPTDYQRQISGNTIYF
DNA: TGTGCCAGCACCCCGACGGATTACCAAAGACAAATCTCTGGAAACACCATATATTTT

size: NA
length: 15
J: TRBJ2-3
D: TRBD1
V: TRBV19
CDR3: CASSTTGGFGDTQYF
DNA: TGTGCCAGTAGTACAACAGGGGGCTTTGGAGATACGCAGTATTTT

size: NA
length: 13
J: TRBJ1-1
D: NA
V: TRBV10-1
CDR3: CASSESRDTEAFF
DNA: TGCGCCAGCAGTGAGTCCAGGGACACTGAAGCTTTCTTT

size: NA
length: 13
J: TRBJ1-4
D: NA
V: TRBV14
CDR3: CASRAGIYEKLFF
DNA: TGTGCCAGCCGCGCAGGCATATATGAAAAACTGTTTTTT

size: NA
length: 15
J: TRBJ1-6
D: NA
V: TRBV7-2
CDR3: CASSLRQNPNSPLHF
DNA: TGTGCCAGCAGCTTACGACAGAATCCTAATTCACCCCTCCACTTT

size: NA
length: 15
J: TRBJ2-1
D: TRBD2
V: TRBV5-1
CDR3: CASSLSAGAYNEQFF
DNA: TGCGCCAGCAGCTTGTCGGCGGGAGCATACAATGAGCAGTTCTTC

size: once
length: 15
J: TRBJ2-7
D: NA
V: TRBV4-2
CDR3: CASSQDPWAGNEQYF
DNA: TGTGCCAGCAGCCAAGACCCTTGGGCTGGAAACGAGCAGTACTTC

size: NA
length: 16
J: TRBJ1-2
D: NA
V: TRBV6-1
CDR3: CASSVFETTVDYGYTF
DNA: TGTGCCAGCAGTGTGTTTGAGACGACAGTTGACTATGGCTACACCTTC

size: NA
length: 18
J: TRBJ1-5
D: TRBD1
V: TRBV6-1
CDR3: CASSEAAGGSNSNQPQHF
DNA: TGTGCCAGCAGTGAAGCGGCAGGGGGCTCGAATAGCAATCAGCCCCAGCATTTT

size: NA
length: 13
J: TRBJ1-5
D: NA
V: TRBV7-3
CDR3: CASSRDRNQPQHF
DNA: TGTGCCAGCAGCCGAGACAGAAATCAGCCCCAGCATTTT

size: NA
length: 14
J: TRBJ2-7
D: TRBD2
V: TRBV28
CDR3: CASSPTSAAYEQYF
DNA: TGTGCCAGCAGCCCAACTAGCGCCGCCTACGAGCAGTACTTC